The rows below give T cell receptor beta chains drawn from one sample of a study of Ad26.COV2.S vaccination and SARS-CoV-2 variants. Only in-frame clones appear in the TCRdb table, and some are missing; sequencing was by immunoSEQ multiplex PCR. The table has around 400,000 clones, 83% seen once. Sequences were derived from peripheral blood, sampled in a trial of Ad26.COV2.S vaccine versus placebo. Receptors originate from a person aged 18-65 years who received the Ad26.COV2.S COVID-19 vaccine or a placebo. Each CDR3 is given with its conserved first and last residue. D genes are given only for firm matches. A row's size may be missing; if present it is once, few, many or a size class.

CDR3: CASSSPGLEDEQFF; DNA: TGTGCCAGCAGTTCCCCAGGACTAGAGGATGAGCAGTTCTTC; J: TRBJ2-1; V: TRBV27; D: TRBD2; size: .
CDR3: CASSQEITGDEQFF; DNA: TGTGCCAGCAGCCAAGAGATCACGGGGGATGAGCAGTTCTTC; J: TRBJ2-1; V: TRBV4-2; D: .; size: .
CDR3: CASSSAQGRSDGYTF; DNA: TGTGCCAGCTCATCGGCTCAAGGGAGGTCGGATGGCTACACCTTC; J: TRBJ1-2; V: TRBV18; D: .; size: .
CDR3: CASSLVTGTATEAFF; DNA: TGTGCCAGCAGCTTAGTAACAGGGACGGCGACTGAAGCTTTCTTT; J: TRBJ1-1; V: TRBV7-2; D: .; size: .
CDR3: CASSLFSGSNTDTQYF; DNA: TGTGCCAGCAGTTTATTTAGCGGGAGCAACACAGATACGCAGTATTTT; J: TRBJ2-3; V: TRBV27; D: TRBD2; size: .
CDR3: CASSLGSGLPGYNEQFF; DNA: TGTGCCAGCAGCTTAGGGAGCGGCCTCCCGGGATACAATGAGCAGTTCTTC; J: TRBJ2-1; V: TRBV11-3; D: .; size: .
CDR3: CASKEGATEAFF; DNA: TGTGCCAGCAAGGAGGGGGCGACTGAAGCTTTCTTT; J: TRBJ1-1; V: TRBV6-6; D: TRBD1; size: .
CDR3: CASSSEPGLSSGNTIYF; DNA: TGTGCCAGCAGCTCGGAACCGGGACTGAGCTCTGGAAACACCATATATTTT; J: TRBJ1-3; V: TRBV5-4; D: .; size: .
CDR3: CASSEVWGLVNTEAFF; DNA: TGTGCCAGCAGTGAAGTATGGGGACTGGTTAACACTGAAGCTTTCTTT; J: TRBJ1-1; V: TRBV6-1; D: .; size: .
CDR3: CASSLGSNQPQHF; DNA: TGTGCCAGCAGTCTCGGTAGCAATCAGCCCCAGCATTTT; J: TRBJ1-5; V: TRBV2; D: .; size: .
CDR3: CASSQDPVNTEAFF; DNA: TGCGCCAGCAGCCAAGATCCTGTAAACACTGAAGCTTTCTTT; J: TRBJ1-1; V: TRBV4-3; D: .; size: few
CDR3: CASAGLSYGYTF; DNA: TGTGCCTCCGCGGGACTCTCCTATGGCTACACCTTC; J: TRBJ1-2; V: TRBV6-5; D: .; size: .
CDR3: CASSLPSGGETQYF; DNA: TGTGCCAGCAGCTTACCCAGCGGGGGGGAGACCCAGTACTTC; J: TRBJ2-5; V: TRBV11-3; D: TRBD2; size: .
CDR3: CAGLRVANTEAFF; DNA: TGTGCCGGGCTCCGGGTCGCTAACACTGAAGCTTTCTTT; J: TRBJ1-1; V: TRBV7-9; D: .; size: .
CDR3: CASSKRPSTDTQYF; DNA: TGTGCCAGCAGCAAACGACCTAGCACAGATACGCAGTATTTT; J: TRBJ2-3; V: TRBV5-6; D: .; size: .
CDR3: CASSPQRGGSDTQYF; DNA: TGTGCCAGCAGTCCCCAGCGGGGGGGGTCAGATACGCAGTATTTT; J: TRBJ2-3; V: TRBV7-3; D: TRBD2; size: .
CDR3: CASSRTEDYNSPLHF; DNA: TGTGCCAGCTCTCGGACGGAAGACTATAATTCACCCCTCCACTTT; J: TRBJ1-6; V: TRBV18; D: .; size: .
CDR3: CASSYLDRAYEQYF; DNA: TGTGCCAGCAGTTATCTCGACAGGGCCTACGAGCAGTACTTC; J: TRBJ2-7; V: TRBV6-5; D: TRBD1; size: .
CDR3: CASSHHGTSGYQETQYF; DNA: TGTGCCAGCAGCCACCACGGGACTAGCGGATACCAAGAGACCCAGTACTTC; J: TRBJ2-5; V: TRBV7-9; D: TRBD2; size: .
CDR3: CASMTLSWDTQYF; DNA: TGTGCCAGCATGACGCTCTCTTGGGATACGCAGTATTTT; J: TRBJ2-3; V: TRBV27; D: .; size: once
CDR3: CASSGYGYTF; DNA: TGTGCCAGCAGCGGGTATGGCTACACCTTC; J: TRBJ1-2; V: TRBV9; D: .; size: .
CDR3: CASSSGQYGNTIYF; DNA: TGTGCCAGCAGTTCCGGCCAGTACGGAAACACCATATATTTT; J: TRBJ1-3; V: TRBV6-5; D: .; size: .
CDR3: CASSRNQLSNQPQHF; DNA: TGTGCCAGCAGCAGGAATCAACTTAGCAATCAGCCCCAGCATTTT; J: TRBJ1-5; V: TRBV27; D: .; size: .
CDR3: CASSPVVRGIPEAFF; DNA: TGTGCCAGCAGCCCCGTGGTAAGGGGAATCCCTGAAGCTTTCTTT; J: TRBJ1-1; V: TRBV7-6; D: .; size: .
CDR3: CASNPRGQGARGYTF; DNA: TGTGCCTCCAATCCGAGGGGACAGGGTGCTCGGGGCTACACCTTC; J: TRBJ1-2; V: TRBV30; D: TRBD1; size: .
CDR3: CASSADSSYNEQFF; DNA: TGTGCCAGCAGCGCGGACAGCTCCTACAATGAGCAGTTCTTC; J: TRBJ2-1; V: TRBV7-3; D: .; size: few
CDR3: CASSRGPPATENTEAFF; DNA: TGTGCCAGTAGCAGGGGCCCGCCAGCCACCGAGAACACTGAAGCTTTCTTT; J: TRBJ1-1; V: TRBV19; D: .; size: .
CDR3: CASSPTQGYYGYTF; DNA: TGCGCCAGCAGCCCTACACAGGGCTACTATGGCTACACCTTC; J: TRBJ1-2; V: TRBV5-1; D: .; size: few
CDR3: CASSRDSAYEQYF; DNA: TGTGCCAGTAGCCGGGACTCTGCCTACGAGCAGTACTTC; J: TRBJ2-7; V: TRBV19; D: .; size: .
CDR3: CASSAGLSGGLNEQFF; DNA: TGTGCCAGCAGCGCGGGTCTCAGCGGGGGTCTGAATGAGCAGTTCTTC; J: TRBJ2-1; V: TRBV11-1; D: TRBD2; size: .
CDR3: CSVDPTGRAFF; DNA: TGCAGCGTTGACCCTACAGGGAGAGCTTTCTTT; J: TRBJ1-1; V: TRBV29-1; D: .; size: .
CDR3: CASSQLAGSSGANVLTF; DNA: TGTGCCAGCAGCCAACTAGCGGGGAGCTCTGGGGCCAACGTCCTGACTTTC; J: TRBJ2-6; V: TRBV4-2; D: TRBD2; size: .
CDR3: CASSDSTRVPGGYTF; DNA: TGTGCCAGCAGCGATTCCACCAGGGTCCCCGGTGGCTACACCTTC; J: TRBJ1-2; V: TRBV6-2/TRBV6-3; D: .; size: .
CDR3: CASSLGTPSNQPQHF; DNA: TGCGCCAGCAGCTTGGGGACCCCTAGCAATCAGCCCCAGCATTTT; J: TRBJ1-5; V: TRBV5-1; D: .; size: once
CDR3: CASSSPPGRDTGELFF; DNA: TGTGCCAGCAGCTCCCCTCCAGGGCGGGACACCGGGGAGCTGTTTTTT; J: TRBJ2-2; V: TRBV5-4; D: .; size: .
CDR3: CATSRPSGHLLDYGYTF; DNA: TGTGCCACCAGCAGACCTTCAGGACATCTCCTCGACTATGGCTACACCTTC; J: TRBJ1-2; V: TRBV15; D: .; size: .
CDR3: CASSSTGTAQETQYF; DNA: TGCGCCAGCAGCAGTACCGGGACAGCCCAAGAGACCCAGTACTTC; J: TRBJ2-5; V: TRBV5-1; D: TRBD1; size: .
CDR3: CASSQLGQGEKLFF; DNA: TGTGCCAGCAGCCAACTGGGACAGGGAGAAAAACTGTTTTTT; J: TRBJ1-4; V: TRBV3-1/TRBV3-2; D: TRBD1; size: once
CDR3: CASSLDTAEQFF; DNA: TGTGCCAGCTCACTCGACACCGCTGAGCAGTTCTTC; J: TRBJ2-1; V: TRBV18; D: .; size: .
CDR3: CASSTALNEQFF; DNA: TGTGCCAGCAGCACCGCCTTGAATGAGCAGTTCTTC; J: TRBJ2-1; V: TRBV9; D: .; size: few
CDR3: CASSPRTQGSFYEQYF; DNA: TGTGCCAGCAGCCCCCGGACACAGGGGTCATTTTACGAGCAGTACTTC; J: TRBJ2-7; V: TRBV3-1/TRBV3-2; D: TRBD1; size: .
CDR3: CASSQEALRPYNEQFF; DNA: TGTGCCAGCAGCCAAGAGGCACTTCGGCCCTACAATGAGCAGTTCTTC; J: TRBJ2-1; V: TRBV4-2; D: .; size: .
CDR3: CASTMAGQETQYF; DNA: TGCGCCAGCACAATGGCGGGGCAAGAGACCCAGTACTTC; J: TRBJ2-5; V: TRBV5-1; D: .; size: .
CDR3: CASSRDRGFEKLFF; DNA: TGTGCCAGCAGCCGCGACAGGGGGTTCGAAAAACTGTTTTTT; J: TRBJ1-4; V: TRBV2; D: TRBD1; size: .